The present entry profiles one T cell receptor (beta chain) with its context. Its antigen is not known. The sample comes from a study of T cells expressing NK-cell markers. Study-level information: Investigators obtained TCR beta repertoires from sorted CD3+CD56+NKG2C+, CD3+CD56+NKG2C- and CD3+CD56-NKG2C+ T cells. Study-wide points: The leading position in the CD3+CD56-NKG2C+ fraction of several donors also went to these clonotypes. It was still unclear whether expanded NKG2C+ T cell clones were HCMV specific.

TCRdb reprocessed the 5' RACE reads and reports one entry per CDR3 protein, with no DNA. The sample totals more than 400,000 distinct CDR3 sequences; its top ten clones hold 6% to 8%. The CDR3 is 13 amino acids. CDR1 SGDLS and CDR2 YYNGEE come from the germline V gene. The sequence derives from a woman aged 18-70 years in good health. Sequenced sample: blood T cells: a sorted CD56 or NKG2C T cell subset, CD4+ or CD8+ T cells, or bulk PBMC T cells (not recorded which). The chain couples TRBV9 to TRBJ2-3; TCRdb outputs TRBD1, but without DNA this stays unchecked. The CDR3 loop is CASSSEGLDTQYF.